The clone carrying this T cell receptor beta chain was found a few times. These data belong to a study of T and B cells in COVID-19 patients. Each TRB amplification used roughly 230-550 ng of genomic DNA from blood. CDR3 size: 13 residues. The V gene's germline CDR1 is KGHSH and CDR2 LQKENI. V lost 8 bases and J lost 8; bases outside the gene matches: 9. Multiplex PCR with BIOMED2 TRB-A/B primer pools amplified TRB rearrangements. TCRdb re-called the multiplex PCR reads with MiXCR, one entry per CDR3 protein. The data contain around 25,000 distinct CDR3 sequences, 32% of them singletons. This sequence was found in a human donor who had recovered from COVID-19. The sample consisted of blood. The V and J genes are TRBV18 and TRBJ1-2; TRBD1 matches 9 bases. Here the CDR3 reads CASALQGARGYTF. CDR3 DNA: TGTGCCAGCGCGTTACAGGGGGCGAGGGGCTACACCTTC.